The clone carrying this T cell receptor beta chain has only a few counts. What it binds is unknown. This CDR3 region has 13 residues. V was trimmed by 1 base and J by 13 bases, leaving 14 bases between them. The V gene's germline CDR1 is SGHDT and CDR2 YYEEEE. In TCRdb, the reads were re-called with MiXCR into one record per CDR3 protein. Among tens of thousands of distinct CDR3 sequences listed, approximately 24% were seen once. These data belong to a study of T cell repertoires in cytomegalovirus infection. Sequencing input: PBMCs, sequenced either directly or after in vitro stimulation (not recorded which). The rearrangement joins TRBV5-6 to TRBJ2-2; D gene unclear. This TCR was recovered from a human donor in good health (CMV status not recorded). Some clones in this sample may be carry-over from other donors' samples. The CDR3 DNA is TGTGCCAGCAGCTTGTCGCGGTCATCCTGGCTGTTTTTT. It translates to CASSLSRSSWLFF.